The 7 T cell receptor beta chains presented below share a single source sample, sequenced in a study of molecular identifiers for immune sequencing clone quantification. TCRdb re-called the PCR reads through MiXCR, storing one row per CDR3 protein. The data contain about 640,000 distinct CDR3 sequences, just under 20% of them singletons. Sequenced input: naive CD8+ T cells from blood, with Jurkat cell RNA spiked in. Subset here: FACS-sorted CD8+CD4-CCR7+CD45RA+ naive T cells. The receptors originated from a human donor in good health. Some libraries in this study had Jurkat cell RNA spiked in.

This clonotype came up a few times. The chain is built from TRBV27 and TRBJ2-1; TRBD2 matches 8 bases. V gave up 4 bases and J gave up 8 bases; unmatched junction bases: 7. Per the germline V gene, CDR1 is MNHEY and CDR2 is SMNVEV (reference sequence). The CDR3 is made up of 14 amino acids. CDR3 loop: CASSSGTRIHEQFF. CDR3 DNA sequence: TGTGCCAGCAGTTCGGGGACTAGAATCCATGAGCAGTTCTTC.

The chain employs TRBV12-3 or TRBV12-4 and TRBJ2-2; D might be TRBD2 (6 bases). Trimming removed 6 bases at V and 9 bases at J, with 20 bases between. The CDR3 extends over 15 amino acids. The CDR3 DNA is TGTGCCAGCAGCCAAACCGAGGGGCGGGATCGGGAGCTGTTTTTT. Translated, it gives CASSQTEGRDRELFF.

J is TRBJ2-7 and V is TRBV4-1, with D uncertain. The ends were cut back, 1 base at V and 0 bases at J, with 13 bases in the middle. The CDR3 covers 16 residues. Germline loops: CDR1 MGHRA, CDR2 YSYEKL. The CDR3 here is CASSQVVASPSYEQYF. The CDR3 DNA reads as TGCGCCAGCAGCCAAGTGGTGGCTAGTCCCTCCTACGAGCAGTACTTC.

At least ten counts were recorded for this clonotype. This sequence joins TRBV6-5 and TRBJ2-7, with 10 bases fitting TRBD2. There are 16 residues in the CDR3. Germline V gene data show CDR1 as MNHEY and CDR2 as SVGAGI. Losses at the gene ends were 3 bases for V and 5 bases for J; bases not matched to a gene: 10. CDR3 bases: TGTGCCAGCAGTTATTCCGAAGCGGGAGGGCCCAACGAGCAGTACTTC. This gives the protein CASSYSEAGGPNEQYF.

This clonotype has a handful of counts. The genes are TRBV11-2 and TRBJ2-1; 11 nucleotides line up with TRBD2. The germline gives CDR1 SGHAT, CDR2 FQNNGV. The CDR3 covers 18 residues. The junction had 7 bases not matched to a gene; V was cut back by 3 bases and J by 0 bases. The CDR3 DNA reads as TGTGCCAGCAGCTTTGGTCTAGCGGGGGGACCCTCCTACAATGAGCAGTTCTTC. Translation: CASSFGLAGGPSYNEQFF.

This clonotype appeared many times. The rearrangement uses TRBV6-2 or TRBV6-3 and TRBJ1-1, with D perhaps matching TRBD1 (5 bases). Trimming removed 3 bases from V and 2 bases from J, with 10 bases in between. The germline gives CDR1 MNHEY, CDR2 SVGEGT. This CDR3 has 14 amino acids. The CDR3 sequence is CASSYYRTNTEAFF. Here the CDR3 DNA reads TGTGCCAGCAGTTATTACAGGACAAACACTGAAGCTTTCTTT.

This clonotype was seen many times. V and J are TRBV7-9 and TRBJ2-2; perhaps TRBD1 as D (6 bases). The CDR3 totals 16 residues. V shed 5 bases and J shed 1 base, with 14 bases lying between them. CDR1 is SEHNR and CDR2 is FQNEAQ in the germline V gene (reference sequence). The CDR3 loop reads CASSELQTGNTGELFF. CDR3 nucleotides: TGTGCCAGCAGCGAGTTACAGACAGGGAACACCGGGGAGCTGTTTTTT.